This TCR beta chain was identified in a study of human T cells and chemical hapten exposure. Study background: The sensitizing agent was 2% DPC, placed on approximately 2 cm by approximately 2 cm of upper inner arm skin.

The germline CDR1 and CDR2 sequences are SGHDN and FVKESK. After removal of 4 bases from V and 10 bases from J, the junction contained 7 bases not matched to a gene. CDR3 size: 13 residues. The study's library attached unique molecular identifiers to single cDNA molecules. TCRdb reanalysed the RACE reads using MiXCR and keeps one entry per CDR3 protein. The sample holds approximately 52,000 distinct CDR3 sequences; about 9% are singletons and the top ten take around 15%. This clonotype was recorded many times. Its target is not known. The time point here: pre-sensitization, week 0. The treatment: therapeutic diphenylcyclopropenone sensitization with weekly scalp DPC. Unfractionated whole blood yielded total RNA. Regarding the study as a whole: With regard to DPC sensitization, TCRs above 1 in 1000 frequency did not change.

The V gene is TRBV14, the J gene TRBJ1-1; 9 nucleotides agree with TRBD1. The sequenced sample was whole blood, obtained in connection with sensitization to the hapten diphenylcyclopropenone (DPC). The origin of this receptor is a middle-aged woman with alopecia areata. Some clones in this sample may be carry-over from other donors' samples. CDR3 nucleotide sequence: TGTGCCAGCAGCCTCTTGGGACAGGGCGGAGCTTTCTTT. Its translation is CASSLLGQGGAFF. Full variable domain (remainder filled in from reference TRBV14 and TRBJ1-1): EAGVTQFPSHSVIEKGQTVTLRCDPISGHDNLYWYRRVMGKEIKFLLHFVKESKQDESGMPNNRFLAERTGGTYSTLKVQPAELEDSGVYFCASSLLGQGGAFFGQGTRLTVV.